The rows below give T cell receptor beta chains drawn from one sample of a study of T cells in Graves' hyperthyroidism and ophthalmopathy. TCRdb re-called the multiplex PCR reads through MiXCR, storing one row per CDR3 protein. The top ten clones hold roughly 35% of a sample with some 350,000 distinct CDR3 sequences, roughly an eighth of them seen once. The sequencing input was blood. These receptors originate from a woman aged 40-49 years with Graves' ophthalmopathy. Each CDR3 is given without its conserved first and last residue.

ASSYHYVGGYT	TRBJ1-2	TRBV6-2/TRBV6-3
ASSLGSGNEQF	TRBJ2-1	TRBV7-2
ASSRMAGTEETQY	TRBJ2-5	TRBV12-3/TRBV12-4
ASSSLAGSYNEQF	TRBJ2-1	TRBV2
ASRPPAGAPLYNEQF	TRBJ2-1	TRBV19
ASSPDSFGNEQF	TRBJ2-1	TRBV7-8
SGRGGPTEAF	TRBJ1-1	TRBV20-1
ASSLGYSDSYGYT	TRBJ1-2	TRBV7-8
ASSPDRGANTEAF	TRBJ1-1	TRBV18
ASSLGARQPQH	TRBJ1-5	TRBV27
ASSGEVANYGYT	TRBJ1-2	TRBV6-1
ASTSRGTSNEKLF	TRBJ1-4	TRBV2
ASSRDGDNTDTQY	TRBJ2-3	TRBV12-3/TRBV12-4
ASSQVTGTGDEKLF	TRBJ1-4	TRBV4-1
ASRLARDSGEAF	TRBJ1-1	TRBV6-1
ASSFRAAPEETQY	TRBJ2-5	TRBV7-8
AISVGGEAF	TRBJ1-1	TRBV10-3
ASPGQGPYEQY	TRBJ2-7	TRBV2
AWSVRGPLQTQY	TRBJ2-5	TRBV30
ASSGGFQRGTEAF	TRBJ1-1	TRBV9
ASRLDRGVTATEAF	TRBJ1-1	TRBV12-3/TRBV12-4
AISGPLSSSGSLDEQF	TRBJ2-1	TRBV10-3